The T cell receptor (beta chain) described here comes from a study of T cell responses to AZD1222 COVID-19 vaccine. Measured with immunoSEQ multiplex PCR; TCRdb has only the in-frame clones, and not every one. The profile shows approximately 120,000 clones, about 92% of them singletons. This CDR3 has 16 residues. The V gene's germline CDR1 is SGHDT and CDR2 YYEEEE. Losses at the gene ends were 4 bases for V and 3 bases for J; bases not matched to a gene: 8. The sequencing used peripheral blood, collected on day 0 of MenACWY control vaccination. V and J are TRBV5-6 and TRBJ2-1, with 9 positions matching TRBD2. The sequence was collected from an adult in good health. In DNA form, the CDR3 reads TGTGCCAGCAGCGGAACCGGGACTAGCTACTACAATGAGCAGTTCTTC. Translated: CASSGTGTSYYNEQFF.